This T cell receptor (beta chain) was retrieved from a study of T cell repertoires in cytomegalovirus infection. Study context: CMV epitopes that were recently identified and HLA-C-restricted were used alongside well-studied HLA-B-restricted ones. CMV infection together with matching HLA type was indicated by public TCR beta signatures. Broader study findings: CMV-specific TCR beta clonotypes restricted by HLA-C were the ones dominating the ex vivo response. Identification of carriers of CMV plus the relevant HLA was achieved through cumulative public TCR beta family frequency.

This clonotype was recorded many times. The antigen is not known. Each CDR3 protein is one row after TCRdb ran MiXCR on the reads. The repertoire holds about 160,000 distinct CDR3 sequences, about 20% seen once, with 20% to 30% in the top ten. The receptor was isolated from a human donor in good health (CMV status not recorded). Some clones in this sample may be carry-over from other donors' samples. Sequenced here: CD8+ T cells from cultured PBMCs, sampled from culture after CMV antigen stimulation.

Here the CDR3 reads CASSPRTAQETQYF. The CDR3, as DNA: TGTGCCAGCAGCCCGCGGACAGCCCAAGAGACCCAGTACTTC. The chain has TRBV7-9 and TRBJ2-5, with D tentatively TRBD1 (6 bases). Germline-derived CDR1 and CDR2 are SEHNR and FQNEAQ (reference sequence). V lost 5 bases, J lost 1 base, and 11 bases lay in between. The CDR3 runs 14 residues.